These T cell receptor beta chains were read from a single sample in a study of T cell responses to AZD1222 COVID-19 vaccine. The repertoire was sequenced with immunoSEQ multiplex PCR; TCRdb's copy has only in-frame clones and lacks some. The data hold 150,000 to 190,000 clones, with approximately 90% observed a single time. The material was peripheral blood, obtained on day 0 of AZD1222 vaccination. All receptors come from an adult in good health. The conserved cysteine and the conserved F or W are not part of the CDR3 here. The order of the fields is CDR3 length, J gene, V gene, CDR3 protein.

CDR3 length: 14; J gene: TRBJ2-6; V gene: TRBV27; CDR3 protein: ASSVQGRSGANVLT
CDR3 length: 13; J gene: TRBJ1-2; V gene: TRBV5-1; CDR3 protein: ASSLGDGGQNGYT
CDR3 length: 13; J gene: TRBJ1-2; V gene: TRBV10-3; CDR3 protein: AISPTGGRIYGYT
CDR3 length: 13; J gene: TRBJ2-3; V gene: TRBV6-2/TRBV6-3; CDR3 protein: ASSRNRDHTDTQY
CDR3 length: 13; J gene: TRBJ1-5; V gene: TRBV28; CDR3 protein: ASSFSTGRNQPQH
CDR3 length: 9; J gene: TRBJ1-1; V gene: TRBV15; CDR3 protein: ATSLRGEAF
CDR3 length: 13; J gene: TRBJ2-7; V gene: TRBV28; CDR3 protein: ASSAASGSLYEQY
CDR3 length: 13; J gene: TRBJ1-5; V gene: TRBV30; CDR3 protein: AWSVGAGSNQPQH
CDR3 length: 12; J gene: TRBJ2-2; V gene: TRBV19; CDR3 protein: ASKAGFFPGELF
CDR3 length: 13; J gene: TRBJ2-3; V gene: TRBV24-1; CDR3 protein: ATSGAGHFTDTQY
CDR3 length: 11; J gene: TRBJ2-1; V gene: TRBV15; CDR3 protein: ATRPGTRNEQF
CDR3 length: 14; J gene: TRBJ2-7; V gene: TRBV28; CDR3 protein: ASSPSGLASSYEQY
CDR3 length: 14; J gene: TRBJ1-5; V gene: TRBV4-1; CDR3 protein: ASSQDGTGDGQPQH
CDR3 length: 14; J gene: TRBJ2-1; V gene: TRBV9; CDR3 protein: ASSVLSGSSYNEQF
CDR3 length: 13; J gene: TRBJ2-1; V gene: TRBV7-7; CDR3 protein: ASSLVAGGINEQF
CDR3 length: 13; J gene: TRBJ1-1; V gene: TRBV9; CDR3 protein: ASSVGDGGNTEAF
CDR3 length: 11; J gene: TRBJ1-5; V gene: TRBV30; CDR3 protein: AWSRTGNQPQH
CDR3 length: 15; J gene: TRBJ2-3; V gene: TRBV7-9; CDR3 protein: ASSFMGGRRGTDTQY
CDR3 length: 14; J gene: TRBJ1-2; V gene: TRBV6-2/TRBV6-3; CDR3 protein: ASSSPLDTTRFGYT
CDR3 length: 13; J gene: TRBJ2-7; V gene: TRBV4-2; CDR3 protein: ASSQDLSGSYEQY
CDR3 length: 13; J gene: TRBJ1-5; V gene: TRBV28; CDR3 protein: ASRSNTYSNQPQH
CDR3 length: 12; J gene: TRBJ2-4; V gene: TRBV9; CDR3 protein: ASSVDEGPNIQY
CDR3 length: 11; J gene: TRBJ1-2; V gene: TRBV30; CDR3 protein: AWSLQGAGGYT
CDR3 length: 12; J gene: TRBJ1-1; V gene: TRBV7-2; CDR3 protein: ASSLVTGLTEAF
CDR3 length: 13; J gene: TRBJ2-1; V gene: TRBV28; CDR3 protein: ASSTPFGSDNEQF
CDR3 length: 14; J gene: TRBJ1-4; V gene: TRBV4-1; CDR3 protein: ASSQDNALSNEKLF
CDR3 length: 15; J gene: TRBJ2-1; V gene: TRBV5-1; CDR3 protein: ASSPNILAGGYNEQF
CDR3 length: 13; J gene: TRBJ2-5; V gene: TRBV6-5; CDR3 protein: ASSYSTGGDETQY
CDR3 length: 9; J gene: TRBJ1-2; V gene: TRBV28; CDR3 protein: ASSSAYGYT
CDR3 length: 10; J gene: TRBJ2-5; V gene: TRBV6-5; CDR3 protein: ASTGEGETQY
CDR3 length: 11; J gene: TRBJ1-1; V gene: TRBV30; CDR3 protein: AWSVLSGREAF
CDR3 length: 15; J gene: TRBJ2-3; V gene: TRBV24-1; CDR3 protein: ATRGSPGTGGVDTQY
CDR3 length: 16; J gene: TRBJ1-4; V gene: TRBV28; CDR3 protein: ASRDRGVPVPVNEKLF
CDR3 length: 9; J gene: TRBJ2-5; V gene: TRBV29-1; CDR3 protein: RVNDQETQY
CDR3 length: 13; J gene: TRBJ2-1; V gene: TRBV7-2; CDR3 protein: ASSLQLAGYNEQF
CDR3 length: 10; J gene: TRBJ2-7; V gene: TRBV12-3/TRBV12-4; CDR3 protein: ASGFNSYEQY
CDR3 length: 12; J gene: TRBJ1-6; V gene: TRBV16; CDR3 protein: ASSRLRDNSPLH
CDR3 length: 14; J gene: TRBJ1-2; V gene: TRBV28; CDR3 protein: ASSLVSPAYNYGYT
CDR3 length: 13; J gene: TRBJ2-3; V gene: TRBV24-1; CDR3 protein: ATSDGASGTDTQY
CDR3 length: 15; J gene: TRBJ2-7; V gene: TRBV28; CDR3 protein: ASSLSARDRGYYEQY
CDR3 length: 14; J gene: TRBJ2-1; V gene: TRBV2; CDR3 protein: ASNRGLAGGIDEQF